The rows below give T cell receptor beta chains drawn from one sample of a study of cytomegalovirus exposure and HLA in healthy donors. Assay: immunoSEQ multiplex PCR; the TCRdb copy retains only in-frame clones and omits some. In the table there are some 85,000 clones, over 60% of which are singletons. The sample was PBMCs. These receptors were collected from a man between 35 and 55 years old in good health and CMV-seronegative. CDR3s include the opening cysteine and the closing phenylalanine or tryptophan. The D gene is left open where the match is weak. The size entry is marked missing in some rows and otherwise reads once, few, many or a size class.

j_gene: TRBJ1-1
abundance: NA
d_gene: TRBD1
v_gene: TRBV18
CDR3aa: CASSPVTGMNTEAFF
CDR3nt: TGTGCCAGCTCACCTGTGACAGGGATGAACACTGAAGCTTTCTTT

j_gene: TRBJ2-5
abundance: NA
d_gene: TRBD1
v_gene: TRBV5-1
CDR3aa: CASSGTGTETQYF
CDR3nt: TGCGCCAGCAGTGGGACAGGGACCGAGACCCAGTACTTC

j_gene: TRBJ1-5
abundance: NA
d_gene: NA
v_gene: TRBV18
CDR3aa: CASSPYSGRSNQPQHF
CDR3nt: TGTGCCAGCTCACCCTACAGTGGGCGAAGCAATCAGCCCCAGCATTTT

j_gene: TRBJ1-1
abundance: once
d_gene: NA
v_gene: TRBV27
CDR3aa: CASSLYSLNTEAFF
CDR3nt: TGTGCCAGCAGTTTATACAGCCTGAACACTGAAGCTTTCTTT

j_gene: TRBJ1-5
abundance: NA
d_gene: NA
v_gene: TRBV25-1
CDR3aa: CASSEWGERGNQPQHF
CDR3nt: TGTGCCAGCAGTGAATGGGGGGAGAGAGGCAATCAGCCCCAGCATTTT

j_gene: TRBJ1-2
abundance: once
d_gene: TRBD1
v_gene: TRBV7-9
CDR3aa: CSSSRIGDRGAGYTF
CDR3nt: TGTTCCAGCAGTCGAATCGGGGACAGAGGGGCCGGCTACACCTTC

j_gene: TRBJ2-7
abundance: NA
d_gene: TRBD1
v_gene: TRBV28
CDR3aa: CASSSTGFEQYF
CDR3nt: TGTGCCAGCAGTTCGACAGGGTTTGAGCAGTACTTC

j_gene: TRBJ2-5
abundance: NA
d_gene: NA
v_gene: TRBV5-1
CDR3aa: CASSLSGARETQYF
CDR3nt: TGCGCCAGCAGCTTGTCAGGGGCGCGAGAGACCCAGTACTTC

j_gene: TRBJ2-1
abundance: few
d_gene: TRBD2
v_gene: TRBV19
CDR3aa: CASAEQGGGAYNEQFF
CDR3nt: TGTGCCAGTGCAGAACAGGGCGGGGGGGCGTACAATGAGCAGTTCTTC

j_gene: TRBJ1-1
abundance: few
d_gene: TRBD1
v_gene: TRBV5-1
CDR3aa: CASSEQGTEAFF
CDR3nt: TGCGCCAGCAGCGAACAGGGGACTGAAGCTTTCTTT

j_gene: TRBJ2-2
abundance: NA
d_gene: TRBD2
v_gene: TRBV4-2
CDR3aa: CASSSGLAGGPSGELFF
CDR3nt: TGTGCCAGCAGCTCGGGACTAGCGGGGGGGCCCTCCGGGGAGCTGTTTTTT

j_gene: TRBJ2-5
abundance: once
d_gene: NA
v_gene: TRBV5-1
CDR3aa: CASSSLAGNQETQYF
CDR3nt: TGCGCCAGCAGCTCTTTGGCGGGGAATCAAGAGACCCAGTACTTC

j_gene: TRBJ2-1
abundance: NA
d_gene: TRBD2
v_gene: TRBV4-2
CDR3aa: CASSQDTSGGGHNEQFF
CDR3nt: TGTGCCAGCAGCCAAGACACTAGCGGGGGAGGGCATAATGAGCAGTTCTTC

j_gene: TRBJ1-4
abundance: few
d_gene: TRBD1
v_gene: TRBV2
CDR3aa: CASRRDSLATNEKLFF
CDR3nt: TGTGCCAGCAGGCGGGACAGTCTTGCAACTAATGAAAAACTGTTTTTT

j_gene: TRBJ1-1
abundance: NA
d_gene: NA
v_gene: TRBV5-4
CDR3aa: CASSLGQEMNTEAFF
CDR3nt: TGTGCCAGCAGCTTGGGTCAGGAAATGAACACTGAAGCTTTCTTT

j_gene: TRBJ1-1
abundance: NA
d_gene: NA
v_gene: TRBV6-5
CDR3aa: CASSNIKQGLTEAFF
CDR3nt: TGTGCCAGCAGTAATATTAAACAGGGTTTAACTGAAGCTTTCTTT

j_gene: TRBJ2-2
abundance: NA
d_gene: NA
v_gene: TRBV5-4
CDR3aa: CASKLRGTGELFF
CDR3nt: TGTGCCAGCAAACTAAGGGGAACCGGGGAGCTGTTTTTT

j_gene: TRBJ2-1
abundance: few
d_gene: TRBD2
v_gene: TRBV9
CDR3aa: CASERGVVGEQFF
CDR3nt: TGTGCCAGTGAGCGGGGGGTGGTTGGTGAGCAGTTCTTC